This is a list of T cell receptor beta chains from one sample in a study of identical twins. TCRdb processed the 5' RACE reads anew with MiXCR; each CDR3 protein has one entry. The sample includes some 660,000 distinct CDR3 sequences, over 8.5% seen only once; the top ten take more than 0.75%. These records were also assigned to another study, of yellow fever vaccine responses in identical twins.

The material sequenced was PBMCs. Receptor source: a young woman in good health. Each CDR3 is given without its conserved first and last residue. The order of the fields is clone size, J gene, V gene, CDR3 protein. Only part of the rows carry a size: once, few, many, or a class if the clone is expanded.

abundance: few
j_gene: TRBJ2-3
v_gene: TRBV18
CDR3aa: ASSASGGFTDTQY

abundance: few
j_gene: TRBJ2-2
v_gene: TRBV29-1
CDR3aa: SVEKKTGELF

abundance: NA
j_gene: TRBJ2-7
v_gene: TRBV14
CDR3aa: ASSHSRPTGSSYEQY

abundance: few
j_gene: TRBJ2-1
v_gene: TRBV4-3
CDR3aa: ASSQGLSQF

abundance: NA
j_gene: TRBJ2-7
v_gene: TRBV4-3
CDR3aa: ASSQDFTLSYEQY

abundance: few
j_gene: TRBJ2-3
v_gene: TRBV10-3
CDR3aa: AISELDPRADTQY

abundance: many
j_gene: TRBJ1-5
v_gene: TRBV7-2
CDR3aa: ASSYAGQARGQPQH

abundance: NA
j_gene: TRBJ2-3
v_gene: TRBV29-1
CDR3aa: SADSDRGRTDTQY

abundance: NA
j_gene: TRBJ2-3
v_gene: TRBV6-1
CDR3aa: ASSQQPGGSDTQY

abundance: few
j_gene: TRBJ2-7
v_gene: TRBV5-1
CDR3aa: ASSEGQGSNYEQY

abundance: few
j_gene: TRBJ2-1
v_gene: TRBV19
CDR3aa: ASSITGEQF

abundance: few
j_gene: TRBJ1-6
v_gene: TRBV19
CDR3aa: ASSTGWSPLH

abundance: NA
j_gene: TRBJ1-1
v_gene: TRBV7-2
CDR3aa: ASRRPGGYKAF

abundance: many
j_gene: TRBJ2-3
v_gene: TRBV12-5
CDR3aa: ASGLVPDTQY

abundance: many
j_gene: TRBJ2-5
v_gene: TRBV5-1
CDR3aa: ASSVGPTGGQETQY

abundance: NA
j_gene: TRBJ1-5
v_gene: TRBV20-1
CDR3aa: SARDRGRPQH

abundance: many
j_gene: TRBJ2-1
v_gene: TRBV3-1
CDR3aa: ARTEERAYNEQF

abundance: NA
j_gene: TRBJ2-7
v_gene: TRBV29-1
CDR3aa: SVVPIGQPSYEQY